Listed here are 23 T cell receptor beta chains from one sample, sequenced in a study of cytomegalovirus exposure and HLA in healthy donors. The PCR made use of 60 Vbeta and 13 Jbeta primers. Libraries were prepared by immunoSEQ multiplex PCR; TCRdb keeps only in-frame clonotypes and omits some of them. The table lists under 200,000 clones, 70% to 85% of them singletons. Sequenced: PBMCs. The receptors come from a man aged 50 or older in good health and CMV-seropositive.

The V and J genes are TRBV19 and TRBJ2-3; D perhaps matches TRBD2 (5 bases). Germline V CDR1 and CDR2: LNHDA, SQIVND (reference sequence). The V gene lost 5 bases and the J gene lost 10 bases, with 13 bases spanning the gap. CDR3 length: 12 residues. CDR3 bases: TGTGCCAGTAGTTCCGGGAACTTTGCGCAGTATTTT. It is translated as CASSSGNFAQYF.

This clone was detected a few times. This chain links TRBV9 with TRBJ1-1; no clear D gene. Per the germline V gene, CDR1 is SGDLS and CDR2 is YYNGEE. The CDR3 is 14 amino acids. Trimming removed 2 bases from V and 5 bases from J, with 13 bases in between. CDR3 amino acids: CASSVEGRATEAFF. DNA for the CDR3: TGTGCCAGCAGCGTGGAGGGTAGGGCTACTGAAGCTTTCTTT.

The chain links TRBV30 to TRBJ2-5, with D possibly matching TRBD2 (6 bases). V lost 2 bases and J 2 bases, leaving 12 bases between the germline ends. The CDR3 totals 14 residues. The germline CDR1 and CDR2 sequences are GTSNPN and SVGIG (reference sequence). Here the CDR3 DNA reads TGTGCCTGGAGTAAGACTAGAGGACAAGAGACCCAGTACTTC. This sequence encodes CAWSKTRGQETQYF. Together with reference TRBV30 and TRBJ2-5, the CDR3 gives the full variable domain: SQTIHQWPATLVQPVGSPLSLECTVEGTSNPNLYWYRQAAGRGLQLLFYSVGIGQISSEVPQNLSASRPQDRQFILSSKKLLLSDSGFYLCAWSKTRGQETQYFGPGTRLLVL.

The chain has TRBV7-9 and TRBJ2-7, with D hard to call. CDR1 and CDR2 (germline): SEHNR, FQNEAQ (reference sequence). This CDR3 has 12 amino acids. V lost 1 base, J lost 2 bases, and 3 bases lay in between. CDR3 coding DNA: TGTGCCAGCAGCTTAGGAGCCTACGAGCAGTACTTC. Encoded protein: CASSLGAYEQYF.

The genes are TRBV7-9 and TRBJ1-3; unclear D gene. The CDR3 contains 17 residues. Between the trimmed V and J ends, which lost 2 bases and 0 bases, there was a span of 14 bases. The germline gives CDR1 SEHNR, CDR2 FQNEAQ (reference sequence). Here the CDR3 DNA reads TGTGCCAGCAGCTTACGGGGTCAGTCCGTCTCTGGAAACACCATATATTTT. Residues: CASSLRGQSVSGNTIYF.

The chain is built from TRBV6-1 and TRBJ2-1, with D unclear. The CDR3 consists of 14 residues. Per germline, CDR1 MNHNS and CDR2 SASEGT. The V gene lost 0 bases and the J gene lost 6 bases, with 9 bases spanning the gap. The CDR3 coding sequence is TGTGCCAGCAGTGAAGCGTCAGGTCGCAATGAGCAGTTCTTC. Its translation is CASSEASGRNEQFF.

CDR3 bases: TGCGCCAGCGGAGTATCACAGGGTCGAGGGGAGCTGTTTTTT. Its protein product is CASGVSQGRGELFF. This rearrangement joins TRBV5-1 to TRBJ2-2, with a tentative D call TRBD1 (6 bases). Trimming cost V 7 bases and J 8 bases, with 18 bases left between them. The CDR3 extends over 14 amino acids. Looked up from germline, CDR1 is SGHRS and CDR2 is YFSETQ.

The chain combines TRBV5-1 with TRBJ2-7; D might be TRBD2 (6 bases). CDR3 size: 14 residues. Germline V gene sequence: CDR1 SGHRS, CDR2 YFSETQ. The V gene lost 0 bases and the J gene lost 2 bases, with 9 bases spanning the gap. The CDR3 sequence: CASSLVAGTYEQYF. CDR3 coding DNA: TGCGCCAGCAGCTTGGTCGCGGGAACCTACGAGCAGTACTTC.

The genes are TRBV28 and TRBJ1-2, with D unresolved. The CDR3 is 12 residues long. The V gene lost 5 bases and the J gene lost 2 bases, with 6 bases spanning the gap. Germline V gene data show CDR1 as MDHEN and CDR2 as SYDVKM. The CDR3 bases are TGTGCCAGCAGTCCACTGAACTATGGCTACACCTTC. Translating it yields CASSPLNYGYTF.

The rearrangement links TRBV6-6 to TRBJ2-7; D not certain. This CDR3 has 14 residues. Germline V gene lookup returns CDR1 MNHNY and CDR2 SVGAGI (reference sequence). V was pared by 2 bases and J by 3 bases, with 11 bases between. CDR3 sequence reads: CASSYPDWGYEQYV. CDR3 DNA: TGTGCCAGCAGTTACCCCGATTGGGGCTACGAGCAGTACGTC.

As concerns this clone: A read error may produce the germline difference seen at one junction end. The chain recombines TRBV29-1 with TRBJ2-1; 13 bases are a match to TRBD2. This CDR3 is built from 14 residues. CDR1 SQVTM and CDR2 ANQGSEA come from the germline V gene. CDR3 DNA: TGCAGCGTAGAAGGGACTAGCGGGGACAATGAGCAGTTCTTC. Translation: CSVEGTSGDNEQFF.

The rearrangement uses TRBV7-8 and TRBJ2-1; 8 positions match TRBD2. With 4 bases clipped from V and 6 bases from J, the junction kept 8 bases outside the gene matches. The germline gives CDR1 SGHVS, CDR2 FQNEAQ. This CDR3 comprises 15 residues. CDR3 sequence: CASSSGLAVVNEQFF. CDR3 nucleotides: TGTGCCAGCAGCTCTGGACTAGCTGTGGTCAATGAGCAGTTCTTC.

This clone was seen only a few times. V is TRBV5-8 and J is TRBJ1-4, with no clear D. The germline CDR1 and CDR2 sequences are SGHTS and YDEGEE. The CDR3 covers 14 residues. Trimming took off 2 bases at V and 5 bases at J, with 10 bases between the two ends. Here the CDR3 reads CASSLRRRNEKLFF. The CDR3 DNA sequence: TGTGCCAGCAGCTTAAGGAGACGGAATGAAAAACTGTTTTTT. Combining the CDR3 with reference TRBV5-8 and TRBJ1-4 gives the whole variable domain EAGVTQSPTHLIKTRGQQATLRCSPISGHTSVYWYQQALGLGLQFLLWYDEGEERNRGNFPPRFSGRQFPNYSSELNVNALELEDSALYLCASSLRRRNEKLFFGSGTQLSVL.

V and J are TRBV30 and TRBJ1-1, with no clear D. The CDR3 runs 12 residues. V dropped 2 bases and J dropped 7 bases, with 11 bases sitting between them. The germline V gene has CDR1 GTSNPN and CDR2 SVGIG (reference sequence). The CDR3 sequence is CAWSPVLVEAFF. As DNA, the CDR3 is TGTGCCTGGAGTCCCGTTCTAGTTGAAGCTTTCTTT.

The chain uses TRBV6-1 and TRBJ2-5, with 11 positions matching TRBD2. CDR1 and CDR2 (germline): MNHNS, SASEGT. The length of the CDR3 is 15 residues. The V segment lost 6 bases and the J segment 1 base; nucleotides outside the gene matches: 4. CDR3 nucleotide sequence: TGTGCCAGCAGCCTAGCGGGGGGCAGCCAAGAGACCCAGTACTTC. This codes for CASSLAGGSQETQYF.

The CDR3 nucleotides read TGTGCCAGCAGCTACACAGTAGGGGAAAGCTACGAGCAGTACTTC. This encodes CASSYTVGESYEQYF. This sequence joins TRBV7-9 and TRBJ2-7; D possibly corresponds to TRBD1 (5 bases). The germline V and J ends were trimmed by 4 bases and 3 bases, with 16 bases remaining between them. Germline CDR1 reads SEHNR; CDR2 reads FQNEAQ (reference sequence). This CDR3 comprises 15 residues.

The chain links TRBV29-1 to TRBJ2-5; 8 bases map to TRBD2. J gave up 5 bases and V 6 bases, and 8 bases lay outside the gene matches. The CDR3 has 13 amino acids. CDR1 is SQVTM and CDR2 is ANQGSEA in the germline V gene. DNA for the CDR3: TGCAGCGTCCCCCAAGCGGGAGTCGAGACCCAGTACTTC. Translated: CSVPQAGVETQYF.

V and J are TRBV19 and TRBJ2-2; perhaps TRBD1 as D (5 bases). V dropped 6 bases and J dropped 1 base, with 12 bases sitting between them. The CDR3 sequence is 15 residues long. Germline CDR1 is LNHDA and CDR2 is SQIVND (reference sequence). The CDR3 reads CASSHPGQNTGELFF. CDR3 DNA sequence: TGTGCCAGTAGCCACCCTGGACAGAACACCGGGGAGCTGTTTTTT.

The chain recombines TRBV19 with TRBJ2-1; TRBD2 aligns across 7 bases. The CDR3 is made up of 15 amino acids. The germline V gene encodes CDR1 LNHDA and CDR2 SQIVND (reference sequence). The J segment lost 7 bases and the V segment lost 4 bases, leaving 10 bases of the junction unmatched. As DNA, the CDR3 is TGTGCCAGTAGTAGGGCGGGAGTTCAAAAGAATGAGCAGTTCTTC. Translation gives CASSRAGVQKNEQFF.

V and J are TRBV7-9 and TRBJ2-5, with 14 bases matching TRBD2. The germline V gene has CDR1 SEHNR and CDR2 FQNEAQ (reference sequence). The CDR3 sequence is 15 residues long. V shed 5 bases and J 9 bases; nucleotides not matched to a gene: 8. The CDR3 protein is CASSRLAGGIGAQYF. CDR3 DNA: TGTGCCAGCAGCCGACTAGCGGGGGGGATCGGGGCCCAGTACTTC.

CDR3 sequence (DNA): TGTGCCAGCAGCTTCCCCCCAGAGGGCCCCTTCTTC. Protein: CASSFPPEGPFF. This rearrangement joins TRBV11-2 to TRBJ2-1; D perhaps matches TRBD2 (5 bases). The V gene's germline CDR1 is SGHAT and CDR2 FQNNGV. V lost 3 bases and J 16 bases, leaving 16 bases between the germline ends. The CDR3 loop spans 12 amino acids.

This chain's CDR3 is CASSLTTSSTDTQYF. In DNA form, the CDR3 reads TGTGCCAGCAGCTTGACTACCTCTAGCACAGATACGCAGTATTTT. The rearrangement links TRBV7-3 to TRBJ2-3; possibly TRBD2 for D (5 bases). The V end was cut by 3 bases, the J end by 0 bases, with 10 bases between. The germline V gene encodes CDR1 SGHTA and CDR2 FQGTGA. This CDR3 region has 15 residues.

The chain joins TRBV7-9 to TRBJ1-2, with 8 bases identical to TRBD1. With V trimmed by 4 bases and J by 5 bases, 6 bases remained unmatched. The CDR3 runs to 14 residues. Germline-derived CDR1 and CDR2 are SEHNR and FQNEAQ (reference sequence). CDR3 sequence (DNA): TGTGCCAGCAGCTCCGGGACAGGATCTTATGGCTACACCTTC. Residues: CASSSGTGSYGYTF.